This T cell receptor (beta chain) was sequenced during a study of molecular identifiers for immune sequencing clone quantification. This clonotype occurred many times. This CDR3 comprises 13 residues. Germline V gene lookup returns CDR1 LGHDT and CDR2 YNNKEL (reference sequence). V lost 1 base, J lost 7 bases, and 10 bases lay in between. Each CDR3 protein gets one entry after TCRdb re-called the PCR reads with MiXCR. Counted here are about 330,000 distinct CDR3 sequences, 24% occurring once; the ten biggest clones make up about 0.73%. The receptor's source is a human donor in good health. Some libraries in this study had Jurkat cell RNA spiked in. The sequenced sample was naive CD8+ T cells from blood, with Jurkat cell RNA spiked in. Subset noted: FACS-sorted CD8+CD4-CCR7+CD45RA+ naive T cells. The chain uses TRBV3-1 and TRBJ1-2, with D unresolved. The CDR3 bases are TGTGCCAGCAGCCAAGGAATTGGTGTTGGCTACACCTTC. Protein sequence: CASSQGIGVGYTF.